This T cell receptor (beta chain) was sequenced during a study of persistence of HIV-infected CD4 T cells. This was the immunoSEQ version 4 assay in survey mode. Sequencing used immunoSEQ multiplex PCR; TCRdb keeps in-frame clones, though not all of them. The top ten hold around 1.5% of the sample, which has roughly 41,000 clones, less than 90% seen once. The V and J ends lost 5 bases and 9 bases respectively, with 10 bases between them. The germline V gene has CDR1 KGHDR and CDR2 SFDVKD. The CDR3 contains 13 residues. This clone is a singleton in its sample. Its antigen is not identified. Stimulation used 8.5 to 10 ug/mL lysate from CMV-infected fibroblasts. CD40L-negative CD69-negative CD45RO-high memory CD4+ T cells were sorted as populations depleted of antigen-responding cells.

Source: CD4+ T cells sorted from PBMCs after approximately 19-hour stimulation, taken from a patient who received antiretroviral therapy. The rearrangement joins TRBV24-1 to TRBJ1-6; D is unresolved. This TCR came from an adult man with HIV who was CMV-seropositive. CDR3 DNA sequence: TGTGCCACCAGTGTCCGGTCTGGTTCACCCCTCCACTTT. It yields the protein CATSVRSGSPLHF.